This T cell receptor beta chain was retrieved from a study of monozygotic twins with inflammatory bowel disease. This CDR3 contains 11 residues. CDR1 and CDR2 from the germline V gene are SGHAT and FQNNGV. TCRdb re-called the 5' RACE reads and shows each CDR3 protein once, DNA omitted. The sample's table shows approximately 400,000 distinct CDR3 sequences. Source material: blood. This sequence joins TRBV11-2 and TRBJ1-3. The sequence was collected from a human donor with ulcerative colitis or Crohn's disease, or a healthy co-twin of an affected twin (not recorded which). The CDR3 loop reads CASSHGNTIYF. Full variable domain (missing parts from reference TRBV11-2 and TRBJ1-3): EAGVAQSPRYKIIEKRQSVAFWCNPISGHATLYWYQQILGQGPKLLIQFQNNGVVDDSQLPKDRFSAERLKGVDSTLKIQPAKLEDSAVYLCASSHGNTIYFGEGSWLTVV.